Below are 13 T cell receptor beta chains sequenced from a single sample in a study of blood T cells in healthy people across ages. A sample-barcoded 5' primer and a J-beta primer mix were used in a second PCR of about 6 to 12 cycles. A single record per CDR3 protein comes from TCRdb applying MiXCR to the 5' RACE reads. Here the sample spans roughly 1,100,000 distinct CDR3 sequences, about 25% being singletons. Separately, the same data were catalogued under a study of T cells of mothers and their children.

The sample comprised blood. These TCRs come from a girl aged 2 to 10 in good health.

In its sample, this clonotype was seen a few times. This rearrangement joins TRBV20-1 to TRBJ1-1, with 7 bases that match TRBD1. This CDR3 region has 13 residues. Looked up from germline, CDR1 is DFQATT and CDR2 is SNEGSKA (reference sequence). V was pared by 6 bases and J by 11 bases, with 15 bases of the junction left unmatched. This CDR3 reads CSARRTGLLPAFF. In DNA form, the CDR3 reads TGCAGTGCCCGGCGGACAGGACTTTTACCGGCTTTCTTT.

The sample holds a few counts of this clonotype. V usage is TRBV20-1 and J usage is TRBJ2-7, with a tentative D call TRBD2 (5 bases). Germline loops: CDR1 DFQATT, CDR2 SNEGSKA (reference sequence). V gave up 0 bases and J gave up 4 bases, with 13 bases separating them. The CDR3 runs to 14 residues. The DNA for the CDR3 is TGCAGTGCTAGAGATATGGAGGATTGGTACGAGCAGTACTTC. It yields the protein CSARDMEDWYEQYF.

Here the CDR3 DNA reads TGTGCCAACCAGGCCAGGGGGGACTTGGCCAAAAACATTCAGTACTTC. This gives the protein CANQARGDLAKNIQYF. The chain couples TRBV3-1 to TRBJ2-4; perhaps TRBD1 as D (7 bases). Germline-derived CDR1 and CDR2 are LGHDT and YNNKEL (reference sequence). V lost 10 bases and J lost 1, with 20 bases in between. The CDR3 loop spans 16 amino acids.

This clonotype was counted a few times. The genes are TRBV6-6 and TRBJ1-5; the D gene is possibly TRBD1 (5 bases). Trimming left V 6 bases short and J 5 bases short, with 11 bases between. Germline V gives CDR1 MNHNY, CDR2 SVGAGI (reference sequence). The CDR3 has 13 amino acids. CDR3 residues: CASRPTGDQPQHF. The CDR3 DNA is TGTGCCAGCAGGCCTACAGGAGATCAGCCCCAGCATTTT.

The chain has TRBV7-9 and TRBJ2-7; TRBD2 agrees at 9 bases. The length of the CDR3 is 15 residues. V trimming: 0 bases; J trimming: 4 bases; junction bases outside the gene matches: 4. Germline V gene data show CDR1 as SEHNR and CDR2 as FQNEAQ (reference sequence). The CDR3 is CASSLARTSVYEQYF. DNA of the CDR3: TGTGCCAGCAGCTTAGCGCGGACTAGCGTGTACGAGCAGTACTTC.

This clonotype appeared a few times. The gene calls are TRBV10-1 and TRBJ1-1; D gene unclear. CDR1 is WNHNN, CDR2 SYGVQD, per germline (reference sequence). The germline V and J ends were trimmed by 7 bases and 5 bases, with 14 bases remaining between them. This CDR3 spans 13 amino acids. In nucleotides, the CDR3 is TGCGCCAGCATGCCGGCTACTGGAACTGAAGCTTTCTTT. This encodes CASMPATGTEAFF.

This clonotype was counted ten times or more. The chain carries TRBV7-9 and TRBJ1-1; D uncertain. The V gene lost 3 bases and the J gene lost 0 bases, with 2 bases spanning the gap. Germline CDR1 SEHNR, CDR2 FQNEAQ (reference sequence). This CDR3 contains 12 residues. The CDR3 nucleotides read TGTGCCAGCAGCTTTATGAACACTGAAGCTTTCTTT. Amino acids: CASSFMNTEAFF.

This clonotype appeared a few times. This CDR3 reads CASSQTVDHGYTF. CDR3 in DNA: TGTGCCAGCAGCCAGACCGTGGATCATGGCTACACCTTC. The chain uses TRBV12-3 or TRBV12-4 and TRBJ1-2; no clear D. Trimming took off 6 bases at V and 6 bases at J, with 14 bases between the two ends. The CDR3 length is 13 residues.

This clonotype has a handful of counts. The rearrangement links TRBV28 to TRBJ2-5; 7 bases align to TRBD1. With the DNA end fitting TRBJ2-7 better, the J assignment may be wrong. The CDR3 is made up of 13 amino acids. Germline assignment: CDR1 MDHEN and CDR2 SYDVKM. The chain's CDR3 is CASMRQGLYEQYF. The CDR3 nucleotides are TGTGCCAGCATGAGACAGGGATTGTACGAGCAGTACTTC.

The gene calls are TRBV29-1 and TRBJ2-7; D is ambiguous. CDR1 SQVTM and CDR2 ANQGSEA come from the germline V gene. The CDR3 loop spans 11 amino acids. Trimming shortened V by 8 bases and J by 2 bases, and 10 bases separated the two germline ends. This CDR3 reads CSLRGTYEQYF. Here the CDR3 DNA reads TGCAGCCTTCGTGGAACCTACGAGCAGTACTTC.

There are a few counts of this clonotype. The chain links TRBV2 to TRBJ2-6, with D tentatively TRBD1 or TRBD2 (6 bases each). The germline CDR1 and CDR2 sequences are SNHLY and FYNNEI. The CDR3 totals 16 residues. The germline V and J ends were trimmed by 9 bases and 3 bases, with 18 bases remaining between them. CDR3 sequence reads: CAREKGGTVGANVLTF. CDR3 DNA sequence: TGTGCCAGGGAAAAAGGGGGGACTGTTGGGGCCAACGTCCTGACTTTC. The complete variable domain, with remaining parts taken from reference TRBV2 and TRBJ2-6, reads EPEVTQTPSHQVTQMGQEVILRCVPISNHLYFYWYRQILGQKVEFLVSFYNNEISEKSEIFDDQFSVERPDGSNFTLKIRSTKLEDSAMYFCAREKGGTVGANVLTFGAGSRLTVL.

V and J are TRBV2 and TRBJ2-1, with D perhaps matching TRBD1 or TRBD2 (5 bases each). Germline V gene lookup returns CDR1 SNHLY and CDR2 FYNNEI. CDR3 size: 15 residues. Trimming removed 2 bases from V and 8 bases from J, with 16 bases in between. The CDR3 here is CASSERGKVVYEQFF. Here the CDR3 DNA reads TGTGCCAGCAGTGAACGGGGCAAGGTTGTCTATGAGCAGTTCTTC.

This clonotype showed up just a few times. The V gene is TRBV27, the J gene TRBJ1-1; D remains ambiguous. V was shortened by 3 bases and J by 4 bases, with 9 bases between the two germline ends. The CDR3 is 13 amino acids. In germline, CDR1 is MNHEY, CDR2 SMNVEV (reference sequence). The CDR3 nucleotides read TGTGCCAGCAGTTTGTTGGGGTTCACTGAAGCTTTCTTT. Amino acid sequence: CASSLLGFTEAFF.